The next 25 T cell receptor beta chains were all read from a single sample in a study of cytomegalovirus exposure and HLA in healthy donors. A multiplex PCR was run with 60 Vbeta primers and 13 Jbeta primers. Sequencing used immunoSEQ multiplex PCR; TCRdb keeps in-frame clones, though not all of them. This table has about 160,000 clones, about four fifths appearing once. What was sequenced was PBMCs. The source is a girl aged 5-17 years in good health and CMV-seropositive.

The chain combines TRBV7-9 with TRBJ2-1, with D possibly TRBD1 on 6 matching bases. V lost 1 base and J 3 bases, leaving 10 bases between the germline ends. Germline V lookup: CDR1 SEHNR, CDR2 FQNEAQ (reference sequence). The CDR3 consists of 15 residues. CDR3 residues: CASSLEGRGYNEQFF. As DNA, the CDR3 is TGTGCCAGCAGCTTAGAAGGCAGGGGCTACAATGAGCAGTTCTTC.

The chain is built from TRBV10-3 and TRBJ2-7; tentative D call: TRBD2 (5 bases). The CDR3 consists of 11 residues. Germline values: CDR1 ENHRY, CDR2 SYGVKD. With 6 bases removed from V and 6 bases from J, the gap between germline ends came to 9 bases. The CDR3 here is CAIRATSEQYF. In nucleotides, the CDR3 is TGTGCCATCAGAGCCACTAGCGAGCAGTACTTC.

V usage is TRBV5-1 and J usage is TRBJ1-1; D might be TRBD1 (6 bases). The CDR3 has 14 amino acids. Germline assignment: CDR1 SGHRS and CDR2 YFSETQ. The V gene lost 4 bases and the J gene lost 1 base, with 11 bases spanning the gap. Written as DNA, the CDR3 is TGCGCCAGCAGCACCACGACAGGGAACACTGAAGCTTTCTTT. It translates to CASSTTTGNTEAFF. The whole variable domain, remainder taken from reference TRBV5-1 and TRBJ1-1, is KAGVTQTPRYLIKTRGQQVTLSCSPISGHRSVSWYQQTPGQGLQFLFEYFSETQRNKGNFPGRFSGRQFSNSRSEMNVSTLELGDSALYLCASSTTTGNTEAFFGQGTRLTVV.

This rearrangement joins TRBV5-3 to TRBJ1-5; possible D gene TRBD1, 5 bases. TRBV5-3 carries the ORF label, with uncertain function. The CDR3 covers 15 residues. Trimming left V 4 bases short and J 2 bases short, with 13 bases between. The CDR3 sequence: CARSPRAGGNQPQHF. The CDR3 DNA follows: TGTGCCAGAAGCCCCAGGGCAGGAGGCAATCAGCCCCAGCATTTT.

The chain recombines TRBV28 with TRBJ2-2; tentative D call: TRBD2 (6 bases). V lost 5 bases, J lost 7 bases, and 26 bases lay in between. The CDR3 is 18 residues long. CDR1 and CDR2 from the germline V gene are MDHEN and SYDVKM. The CDR3 bases are TGTGCCAGCAGTCTCCTTCGAGGGAGTCTGGGCGGGAACGGGGAGCTGTTTTTT. Its protein product is CASSLLRGSLGGNGELFF.

The chain is built from TRBV30 and TRBJ1-1; the D is unclear. The germline CDR1 and CDR2 sequences are GTSNPN and SVGIG (reference sequence). This CDR3 has 12 residues. Trimming cost V 0 bases and J 3 bases, with 5 bases left between them. CDR3 DNA: TGTGCCTGGAGTGTATCGTACACTGAAGCTTTCTTT. Amino acids: CAWSVSYTEAFF.

The chain links TRBV19 to TRBJ1-5; weak D call: TRBD1 (5 bases). The CDR3 runs to 15 residues. Germline CDR1 and CDR2: LNHDA and SQIVND (reference sequence). The ends were cut back, 2 bases at V and 2 bases at J, with 10 bases in the middle. This chain's CDR3 is CASSISGGGNQPQHF. The CDR3 bases are TGTGCCAGTAGTATATCGGGGGGGGGCAATCAGCCCCAGCATTTT.

In its sample, this clone was seen once. The gene calls are TRBV15 and TRBJ1-6; D is perhaps TRBD1 (5 bases). Deletions cut 5 bases from V and 5 bases from J, with 19 bases between. Germline CDR1 and CDR2: LNHNV and YYDKDF (reference sequence). The CDR3 sequence is 17 residues long. CDR3 nucleotides: TGTGCCACCAGCCGGTCGGGAGTTTGGGGGGATAATTCACCCCTCCACTTT. It encodes CATSRSGVWGDNSPLHF.

The V call is TRBV15, the J call TRBJ1-1; the D gene is possibly TRBD1 (5 bases). Trimming stripped 3 bases from V and 0 bases from J, with 14 bases between. Per germline, CDR1 LNHNV and CDR2 YYDKDF (reference sequence). This CDR3 is 16 amino acids long. This CDR3 is CATSRSRTFVNTEAFF. CDR3 DNA sequence: TGTGCCACCAGCAGGTCCAGGACATTCGTGAACACTGAAGCTTTCTTT.

CDR3 coding DNA: TGTGCCAGCAGTTTCCGGTCTAGCGGGAGATCGGACGAGCAGTACTTC. This codes for CASSFRSSGRSDEQYF. This rearrangement joins TRBV27 to TRBJ2-7; TRBD2 aligns across 10 bases. Trimming cost V 3 bases and J 5 bases; bases outside gene matches: 10. This CDR3 has 16 residues. Germline loops: CDR1 MNHEY, CDR2 SMNVEV (reference sequence).

The chain employs TRBV29-1 and TRBJ1-2; 7 nucleotides align to TRBD1. Trimming cost V 6 bases and J 4 bases; bases outside gene matches: 11. The CDR3 consists of 14 residues. CDR1 is SQVTM, CDR2 ANQGSEA, per germline. This CDR3 is CSVPSTGRSYGYTF. In DNA form, the CDR3 reads TGCAGCGTCCCATCGACAGGGAGAAGCTATGGCTACACCTTC.

Only one count was recorded for this clone. The chain has TRBV28 and TRBJ1-1; TRBD1 matches at 9 bases. The J segment lost 1 base and the V segment lost 6 bases, leaving 12 bases of the junction unmatched. This CDR3 is 17 amino acids long. Germline lookup yields CDR1 MDHEN and CDR2 SYDVKM. Here the CDR3 reads CASSSTRTGASNTEAFF. In DNA form, the CDR3 reads TGTGCCAGCAGCTCTACCAGGACAGGGGCCTCGAACACTGAAGCTTTCTTT.

In nucleotides, the CDR3 is TGTGCCAGCAGTTCCATTGCGGGACAGCTCAGGGAGGGCTACACCTTC. Translating gives CASSSIAGQLREGYTF. The V and J genes are TRBV28 and TRBJ1-2, with 7 bases that match TRBD1. Trimming cost V 4 bases and J 8 bases; bases outside gene matches: 16. The germline CDR1 and CDR2 sequences are MDHEN and SYDVKM. CDR3 size: 16 residues.

The V and J genes are TRBV30 and TRBJ2-1, with D possibly being TRBD2 (6 bases). Trimming left V 4 bases short and J 2 bases short, with 15 bases between. Germline V gene sequence: CDR1 GTSNPN, CDR2 SVGIG (reference sequence). This CDR3 comprises 15 residues. CDR3 coding DNA: TGTGCCTGGACGAGCAGGTCGGGAGCCTACAATGAGCAGTTCTTC. Translation gives CAWTSRSGAYNEQFF.

The chain joins TRBV7-6 to TRBJ2-7, with D maybe TRBD2 (5 bases). The CDR3 has 14 amino acids. V lost 0 bases to trimming and J lost 3 bases, with 9 bases between them. Germline-derived CDR1 and CDR2 are SGHVS and FNYEAQ. CDR3: CASSLAGIGYEQYF. CDR3 in DNA: TGTGCCAGCAGCTTAGCCGGGATTGGCTACGAGCAGTACTTC.

A few counts support this clone. This chain connects TRBV2 to TRBJ2-7; no firm D call. This CDR3 spans 12 amino acids. CDR1 is SNHLY and CDR2 is FYNNEI in the germline V gene. Trimming removed 3 bases at V and 3 bases at J, with 6 bases between. CDR3 bases: TGTGCCAGCAGTGAGTCGGGCTACGAGCAGTACTTC. It specifies CASSESGYEQYF.

The chain uses TRBV6-1 and TRBJ2-1; 7 bases line up with TRBD2. The CDR3 runs to 15 residues. Germline V gives CDR1 MNHNS, CDR2 SASEGT. With V trimmed by 6 bases and J by 4 bases, 9 bases remained unmatched. The CDR3 protein is CASRVTSVGYNEQFF. CDR3 bases: TGTGCCAGCAGGGTTACTAGCGTGGGGTACAATGAGCAGTTCTTC.

The chain combines TRBV27 with TRBJ2-7; 8 nucleotides match TRBD2. The CDR3 covers 16 residues. The J segment lost 3 bases and the V segment lost 3 bases, leaving 10 bases of the junction unmatched. Germline CDR1 is MNHEY and CDR2 is SMNVEV (reference sequence). As DNA, the CDR3 is TGTGCCAGCAGTTTGGGGGGCGGACTAGCTCTCTACGAGCAGTACTTC. Its protein is CASSLGGGLALYEQYF.

The chain joins TRBV7-3 to TRBJ2-1; 12 bases match TRBD2. The V gene's germline CDR1 is SGHTA and CDR2 FQGTGA. The junction had 9 bases not matched to a gene; V was cut back by 7 bases and J by 8 bases. CDR3 length: 15 residues. The CDR3 nucleotides read TGTGCCAGCACCTCCGGGACTAGCGGGTGGGATGAGCAGTTCTTC. The encoded protein is CASTSGTSGWDEQFF.

The chain recombines TRBV7-9 with TRBJ2-2, with D perhaps matching TRBD1 (6 bases). The length of the CDR3 is 12 residues. Trimming cost V 9 bases and J 6 bases, with 11 bases left between them. Germline lookup yields CDR1 SEHNR and CDR2 FQNEAQ (reference sequence). CDR3: CASGGFAGELFF. CDR3 bases: TGTGCCAGTGGGGGCTTCGCCGGGGAGCTGTTTTTT. Filled out from reference TRBV7-9 and TRBJ2-2, the complete variable domain reads DTGVSQNPRHKITKRGQNVTFRCDPISEHNRLYWYRQTLGQGPEFLTYFQNEAQLEKSRLLSDRFSAERPKGSFSTLEIQRTEQGDSAMYLCASGGFAGELFFGEGSRLTVL.

This chain uses TRBV7-9 with TRBJ2-7, with D possibly TRBD2 on 6 matching bases. Germline values: CDR1 SEHNR, CDR2 FQNEAQ (reference sequence). The CDR3 extends over 17 amino acids. V lost 5 bases to trimming and J lost 2 bases, with 22 bases between them. As DNA, the CDR3 is TGTGCCAGCAGCCTAATCCCAAGCGGGCTTACTACCTACGAGCAGTACTTC. This sequence encodes CASSLIPSGLTTYEQYF.

The J gene is TRBJ2-5, the V gene TRBV9; D is perhaps TRBD2 (5 bases). Trimming took off 1 base at V and 4 bases at J, with 11 bases between the two ends. Germline V gives CDR1 SGDLS, CDR2 YYNGEE. The CDR3 consists of 14 residues. The CDR3 sequence is CASSVSEGGETQYF. The CDR3 DNA sequence: TGTGCCAGCAGCGTAAGTGAGGGCGGAGAGACCCAGTACTTC.

This clone showed up just once. The genes are TRBV15 and TRBJ2-1, with 8 bases matching TRBD1. The CDR3 contains 13 residues. Per germline, CDR1 LNHNV and CDR2 YYDKDF (reference sequence). Trimming took 4 bases from V and 9 from J; bases not matched to a gene: 5. In DNA form, the CDR3 reads TGTGCCACCAGCATTGACAGGGGTGGTGAGCAGTTCTTC. Residues: CATSIDRGGEQFF. The entire variable domain, with the rest obtained from reference TRBV15 and TRBJ2-1, is as follows: DAMVIQNPRYQVTQFGKPVTLSCSQTLNHNVMYWYQQKSSQAPKLLFHYYDKDFNNEADTPDNFQSRRPNTSFCFLDIRSPGLGDTAMYLCATSIDRGGEQFFGPGTRLTVL.

The rearrangement joins TRBV15 to TRBJ2-7; 7 bases match TRBD2. Germline assignment: CDR1 LNHNV and CDR2 YYDKDF (reference sequence). V lost 1 base, J lost 2 bases, and 5 bases stayed unmatched. The CDR3 is 15 amino acids. The CDR3 protein is CATSRVEGGAYEQYF. In DNA form, the CDR3 reads TGTGCCACCAGCAGAGTTGAGGGAGGGGCCTACGAGCAGTACTTC.

The CDR3 loop reads CASSFRQGLAETQYF. The CDR3 DNA follows: TGTGCCAGCAGCTTCCGACAGGGCCTTGCGGAGACCCAGTACTTC. The gene calls are TRBV5-4 and TRBJ2-5; TRBD1 agrees at 7 bases. The CDR3 runs to 15 residues. Trimming at V came to 2 bases and at J to 5 bases, leaving 9 bases not matched to a gene. The V gene's germline CDR1 is SGHNT and CDR2 YYREEE (reference sequence).